Following are 27 T cell receptor beta chains from one sample sequenced in a study of a mutant IDH1 vaccine in newly diagnosed glioma. Time point denoted: week 35, safety follow-up. Every single dose of the vaccine, 300 ug of mutant IDH1 20-mer peptide, came with topical imiquimod. These TCRs' antigens remain unknown. TCRdb's table, derived via immunoSEQ multiplex PCR, lists solely in-frame clones and lacks some. This table holds tens of thousands of clones, roughly 79% found once. This specimen consisted of PBMCs, obtained from a glioma patient whose treatment included an IDH1 peptide vaccine. The receptors derive from a man aged 35-49 years with glioma.

The CDR3 spells CASSQLAVLNTGELFF. The CDR3 region has the DNA TGCGCCAGCAGCCAACTAGCGGTCCTGAACACCGGGGAGCTGTTTTTT. The chain recombines TRBV4-3 with TRBJ2-2; 7 nucleotides agree with TRBD2. Germline CDR1 LGHNA, CDR2 YSLEER. This CDR3 has 16 residues. The V gene end was trimmed by 2 bases and the J gene end by 1 base; junction bases not matched to a gene: 4.

The V and J genes are TRBV7-9 and TRBJ2-5, with TRBD2 matching over 7 bases. Germline loops: CDR1 SEHNR, CDR2 FQNEAQ (reference sequence). The ends lost 4 bases at V and 4 bases at J; junction bases unmatched: 15. The CDR3 has 17 amino acids. CDR3 nucleotide sequence: TGTGCCAGCAGCTCCCGGGGAGGGACCGCATTAGGAGAGACCCAGTACTTC. Amino acids: CASSSRGGTALGETQYF.

This chain links TRBV5-1 with TRBJ1-2; the D gene is possibly TRBD1 (5 bases). V lost 0 bases and J lost 2, with 8 bases in between. CDR3 length equals 14 residues. Germline V CDR1 and CDR2: SGHRS, YFSETQ. The CDR3 DNA sequence: TGCGCCAGCAGCTTGGCCAGGGTAAACTATGGCTACACCTTC. It translates to CASSLARVNYGYTF.

There are a few counts of this clone. The chain combines TRBV28 with TRBJ1-5; D is undetermined. Trimming took off 7 bases at V and 0 bases at J, with 10 bases between the two ends. The CDR3 covers 14 residues. CDR1 MDHEN and CDR2 SYDVKM come from the germline V gene. The CDR3 loop is CASNGLVSNQPQHF. The CDR3 region has the DNA TGTGCCAGCAATGGGCTGGTTAGCAATCAGCCCCAGCATTTT.

A remark on this clone: Different DNA sequences within this sample yield the same CDR3. The V and J genes are TRBV6-5 and TRBJ2-5, with TRBD2 identical over 7 bases. The CDR3 extends over 15 amino acids. V was pared by 0 bases and J by 1 base, with 2 bases of the junction left unmatched. The germline V gene has CDR1 MNHEY and CDR2 SVGAGI. The CDR3 protein is CASSYSPGGQETQYF. The CDR3 DNA sequence: TGTGCCAGCAGTTACTCTCCGGGGGGCCAAGAGACCCAGTACTTC.

The chain recombines TRBV4-2 with TRBJ2-5, with D uncertain. Germline V gene data show CDR1 as LGHNA and CDR2 as YNFKEQ. This CDR3 has 13 residues. The V end lost 4 bases, the J end lost 2 bases, and 8 bases lay between the germline ends. The CDR3, as DNA: TGTGCCAGCAGCCCGGAGAGACAAGAGACCCAGTACTTC. It encodes CASSPERQETQYF.

This chain uses TRBV7-2 with TRBJ2-7, with 7 positions matching TRBD2. CDR1 is SGHTA, CDR2 FQGNSA, per germline. This CDR3 contains 15 residues. The J segment lost 3 bases and the V segment lost 1 base, leaving 6 bases of the junction unmatched. The CDR3 DNA reads as TGTGCCAGCAGCTTAGTTTTGCGGGGGAGCTACGAGCAGTACTTC. Translation: CASSLVLRGSYEQYF.

A few counts support this clone. The rearrangement joins TRBV5-1 to TRBJ1-1, with D maybe TRBD1 (6 bases). Trimming cost V 2 bases and J 0 bases, with 8 bases left between them. The CDR3 contains 14 residues. The V gene's germline CDR1 is SGHRS and CDR2 YFSETQ. CDR3 DNA: TGCGCCAGCAGCTTTACAGGGTTGAACACTGAAGCTTTCTTT. This sequence encodes CASSFTGLNTEAFF.

The rearrangement joins TRBV7-8 to TRBJ1-1, with 12 bases matching TRBD1. Germline V gene sequence: CDR1 SGHVS, CDR2 FQNEAQ. V lost 5 bases to trimming and J lost 8 bases; unmatched junction nucleotides: 9. This CDR3 region has 15 residues. The CDR3 loop reads CASSLGTGGRGEAFF. The CDR3 DNA reads as TGTGCCAGCAGCCTCGGGACAGGGGGCCGGGGAGAAGCTTTCTTT.

This chain connects TRBV28 to TRBJ2-5; possibly TRBD1 for D (6 bases). CDR3 length: 14 residues. The germline CDR1 and CDR2 sequences are MDHEN and SYDVKM. V shed 1 base and J shed 5 bases, with 11 bases lying between them. CDR3: CASSLFGGWETQYF. The CDR3 region has the DNA TGTGCCAGCAGTTTATTTGGGGGCTGGGAGACCCAGTACTTC.

This chain connects TRBV28 to TRBJ2-3; 10 bases match TRBD1. V lost 2 bases and J lost 2; bases outside the gene matches: 7. This CDR3 has 17 amino acids. Germline lookup yields CDR1 MDHEN and CDR2 SYDVKM. The CDR3 loop reads CASSLMGQGSSTDTQYF. DNA for the CDR3: TGTGCCAGCAGTTTAATGGGACAGGGGTCTTCCACAGATACGCAGTATTTT.

This clone was counted a few times. This sequence joins TRBV29-1 and TRBJ2-7; the D is unclear. Germline V gives CDR1 SQVTM, CDR2 ANQGSEA. Trimming removed 4 bases from V and 1 base from J, with 8 bases in between. The CDR3 consists of 12 residues. The CDR3 here is CSVVLDSYEQYF. In DNA, the CDR3 is TGCAGCGTTGTCCTGGATTCCTACGAGCAGTACTTC.

The chain employs TRBV4-1 and TRBJ2-3; possibly TRBD1 for D (6 bases). The ends were cut back, 0 bases at V and 0 bases at J, with 22 bases in the middle. The CDR3 runs 20 residues. Per germline, CDR1 MGHRA and CDR2 YSYEKL. CDR3: CASSQDRRQVPGTSTDTQYF. The DNA for the CDR3 is TGCGCCAGCAGCCAAGATAGGAGACAGGTTCCCGGCACTAGCACAGATACGCAGTATTTT.

The chain joins TRBV11-2 to TRBJ2-5; 11 bases map to TRBD2. The CDR3 runs to 16 residues. Germline lookup yields CDR1 SGHAT and CDR2 FQNNGV. Trimming took 4 bases from V and 7 from J; bases not matched to a gene: 11. This chain's CDR3 is CASSSGLAAGMGTQYF. The CDR3 DNA reads as TGTGCCAGCAGCTCGGGACTAGCGGCGGGCATGGGGACCCAGTACTTC. Drawing the rest from reference TRBV11-2 and TRBJ2-5, the complete variable domain is EAGVAQSPRYKIIEKRQSVAFWCNPISGHATLYWYQQILGQGPKLLIQFQNNGVVDDSQLPKDRFSAERLKGVDSTLKIQPAKLEDSAVYLCASSSGLAAGMGTQYFGPGTRLLVL.

This clone was recorded only once. J is TRBJ2-3 and V is TRBV19; tentative D call: TRBD2 (5 bases). With 10 bases removed from V and 0 bases from J, the gap between germline ends came to 14 bases. The CDR3 is made up of 14 amino acids. The germline V gene encodes CDR1 LNHDA and CDR2 SQIVND (reference sequence). The CDR3: CATRASHSTDTQYF. Here the CDR3 DNA reads TGTGCCACAAGGGCTAGCCATAGCACAGATACGCAGTATTTT.

This clone was counted a few times. The V call is TRBV19, the J call TRBJ1-1; maybe TRBD1 (6 bases). CDR3 length equals 15 residues. Trimming pared 6 bases from V and 1 base from J, leaving 15 bases between. Germline lookup yields CDR1 LNHDA and CDR2 SQIVND (reference sequence). The CDR3: CASSTPEQGNTEAFF. In nucleotides, the CDR3 is TGTGCCAGTAGCACACCTGAACAGGGGAACACTGAAGCTTTCTTT.

The CDR3 spells CASVIGTSLLLDAEAFF. CDR3 DNA sequence: TGTGCCAGCGTCATCGGGACCTCCCTTTTATTAGACGCTGAAGCTTTCTTT. This chain joins TRBV5-8 and TRBJ1-1; D is possibly TRBD1 (5 bases). This CDR3 comprises 17 residues. Deletions cut 7 bases from V and 6 bases from J, with 28 bases between. Germline V lookup: CDR1 SGHTS, CDR2 YDEGEE.

The chain carries TRBV13 and TRBJ2-1; possible D gene TRBD2, 6 bases. The CDR3 is made up of 18 amino acids. Germline CDR1 reads PRHDT; CDR2 reads FYEKMQ (reference sequence). With 3 bases removed from V and 0 bases from J, the gap between germline ends came to 18 bases. This CDR3 is CASSFGALSRDSYNEQFF. The CDR3 nucleotides read TGTGCCAGCAGCTTCGGGGCTCTTTCGCGGGACTCCTACAATGAGCAGTTCTTC.

V gene TRBV9 combines with J gene TRBJ2-4; 8 nucleotides line up with TRBD2. The CDR3 is 17 residues long. V was clipped by 0 bases and J by 2 bases; unmatched bases: 7. Per the germline V gene, CDR1 is SGDLS and CDR2 is YYNGEE. CDR3 nucleotides: TGTGCCAGCAGCGTAGAGGCGTTAGCGGGGTCCAAAAACATTCAGTACTTC. Translation: CASSVEALAGSKNIQYF.

The genes are TRBV6-1 and TRBJ1-2; D remains ambiguous. V was pared by 2 bases and J by 3 bases, with 7 bases between. This CDR3 is 13 amino acids long. Germline CDR1 and CDR2: MNHNS and SASEGT. CDR3 bases: TGTGCCAGCAGTGAAACATGGGACTATGGCTACACCTTC. Translating gives CASSETWDYGYTF.

This clone turned up a few times. This chain uses TRBV25-1 with TRBJ2-5; perhaps D is TRBD1 or TRBD2 (5 bases each). Germline V lookup: CDR1 MGHDK, CDR2 SYGVNS. Deletions cut 0 bases from V and 5 bases from J, with 16 bases between. The CDR3 runs to 16 residues. CDR3 loop: CASSEYGLTWGETQYF. The CDR3 bases are TGTGCCAGCAGTGAATATGGGCTGACCTGGGGGGAGACCCAGTACTTC.

The rearrangement joins TRBV30 to TRBJ2-5; D uncertain. The DNA end lines up better with TRBJ2-7; the J call may be wrong. Germline-derived CDR1 and CDR2 are GTSNPN and SVGIG (reference sequence). The CDR3 is 11 amino acids. CDR3 region: CAWVLGGEQYF. Written as DNA, the CDR3 is TGTGCCTGGGTCTTAGGCGGCGAGCAGTACTTC.

This chain joins TRBV6-5 and TRBJ2-2; 9 bases fit TRBD1. V trimming: 4 bases; J trimming: 5 bases; junction bases outside the gene matches: 8. This CDR3 spans 16 amino acids. The V gene's germline CDR1 is MNHEY and CDR2 SVGAGI. The CDR3 region is CASSFSGTGLTGELFF. The CDR3 bases are TGTGCCAGCAGTTTCTCCGGGACAGGGCTGACCGGGGAGCTGTTTTTT.

The chain joins TRBV6-5 to TRBJ1-4, with 11 bases that match TRBD1. The V gene end was trimmed by 6 bases and the J gene end by 8 bases; junction bases not matched to a gene: 5. Per germline, CDR1 MNHEY and CDR2 SVGAGI. This CDR3 comprises 14 residues. The CDR3 sequence is CASRRTGGSEKLFF. The CDR3, as DNA: TGTGCCAGCAGACGGACAGGGGGCTCGGAAAAACTGTTTTTT.

The chain recombines TRBV5-4 with TRBJ1-1, with TRBD1 as a possible D gene (6 bases). Germline V CDR1 and CDR2: SGHNT, YYREEE (reference sequence). The CDR3 totals 14 residues. Between the trimmed V and J ends, which lost 4 bases and 4 bases, there was a span of 14 bases. CDR3 sequence reads: CASSVRGGSTEAFF. In DNA, the CDR3 is TGTGCCAGCAGCGTCAGGGGAGGAAGCACTGAAGCTTTCTTT.

V gene TRBV28 combines with J gene TRBJ2-3; 8 nucleotides agree with TRBD2. The CDR3 length is 16 residues. CDR1 is MDHEN, CDR2 SYDVKM, per germline. The J segment lost 2 bases and the V segment lost 6 bases, leaving 10 bases of the junction unmatched. In nucleotides, the CDR3 is TGTGCCAGCAGCGGGAGGGGCGCGGGGTACACAGATACGCAGTATTTT. This encodes CASSGRGAGYTDTQYF.

The chain carries TRBV7-6 and TRBJ2-1; a weak D match, TRBD2 (5 bases). This CDR3 is 14 amino acids long. Germline loops: CDR1 SGHVS, CDR2 FNYEAQ. The V end lost 2 bases, the J end lost 6 bases, and 11 bases lay between the germline ends. The CDR3 sequence: CASSLLAKSNEQFF. The CDR3, as DNA: TGTGCCAGCAGCTTACTAGCCAAGTCCAATGAGCAGTTCTTC.